This is a list of T cell receptor beta chains from one sample in a study of TIL therapy for anti-PD-1-resistant metastatic lung cancer. The data were produced by immunoSEQ multiplex PCR, yet TCRdb's version contains in-frame clones alone and is incomplete. The table shows about 60,000 clones, with about 69% occurring only once. The starting material was blood, obtained at baseline. These receptors all stem from a person between 25 and 80 years old with non-small cell lung cancer. The CDR3 runs from the conserved cysteine through the conserved F or W. D genes are given only for firm matches. Size tells how often a clone was seen (once, few, many) or the class of an expanded clone, and some rows leave it out.

-,-,11,TRBJ1-2,TRBV20-1,CSARDRVGYTF,TGCAGTGCTAGAGACAGGGTCGGCTACACCTTC
TRBD1,once,14,TRBJ1-3,TRBV30,CAWSVQGASGTIYF,TGTGCCTGGAGTGTACAGGGGGCCAGCGGCACCATATATTTT
-,-,15,TRBJ2-7,TRBV18,CASSRPTGVSYEQYF,TGTGCCAGCTCACGACCGACAGGTGTATCCTACGAGCAGTACTTC
TRBD1,-,16,TRBJ2-2,TRBV6-6,CASRERGQGTTGELFF,TGTGCCAGCAGGGAACGTGGACAGGGTACCACCGGGGAGCTGTTTTTT
-,-,14,TRBJ1-2,TRBV28,CASRLPGQIYGYTF,TGTGCCAGCAGGTTACCGGGACAAATCTATGGCTACACCTTC
-,few,13,TRBJ1-1,TRBV2,CASSEGPGTEAFF,TGTGCCAGCAGTGAAGGTCCGGGGACTGAAGCTTTCTTT
-,few,16,TRBJ2-3,TRBV2,CASSEGASRVTDTQYF,TGTGCCAGCAGTGAGGGGGCTAGCCGGGTCACAGATACGCAGTATTTT
TRBD1,-,14,TRBJ1-1,TRBV6-1,CASSVTRGYTEAFF,TGTGCCAGCAGTGTTACCAGGGGGTATACTGAAGCTTTCTTT
TRBD2,-,14,TRBJ2-1,TRBV9,CASSARGGLGEQFF,TGTGCCAGCAGCGCACGGGGGGGCCTAGGTGAGCAGTTCTTC
TRBD1,few,13,TRBJ1-1,TRBV19,CASSTIGTAGAFF,TGTGCCAGTAGTACCATCGGGACAGCGGGGGCTTTCTTT
TRBD1,once,17,TRBJ1-2,TRBV19,CASSLKPGQVPNYGYTF,TGTGCCAGTAGTCTGAAACCGGGACAGGTACCGAACTATGGCTACACCTTC
TRBD1,-,14,TRBJ1-4,TRBV19,CASSTDRAREKLFF,TGTGCCAGTAGTACGGACAGGGCACGGGAAAAACTGTTTTTT
-,-,13,TRBJ1-5,TRBV9,CASSSRDLGPQHF,TGTGCCAGCAGCTCCCGTGACCTAGGCCCCCAGCATTTT
TRBD1,-,13,TRBJ1-2,TRBV5-1,CASSQIQGEGYTF,TGCGCCAGCAGCCAAATACAGGGGGAGGGCTACACCTTC
TRBD2,-,15,TRBJ2-2,TRBV30,CAWSVGTTNTGELFF,TGTGCCTGGAGTGTAGGGACTACGAACACCGGGGAGCTGTTTTTT
TRBD2,-,15,TRBJ2-5,TRBV7-8,CASSLVAGGWETQYF,TGTGCCAGCAGCTTAGTGGCGGGAGGTTGGGAGACCCAGTACTTC
-,-,15,TRBJ1-6,TRBV5-4,CASSPASSYNSPLHF,TGTGCCAGCAGCCCGGCGAGCTCCTATAATTCACCCCTCCACTTT
-,-,15,TRBJ1-3,TRBV5-5,CASRFSQETGNTIYF,TGTGCCAGCAGATTTTCACAGGAAACTGGAAACACCATATATTTT
-,once,14,TRBJ1-5,TRBV6-5,CASASRDAGQPQHF,TGTGCCAGCGCTTCCCGGGACGCGGGACAGCCCCAGCATTTT
TRBD2,-,15,TRBJ2-1,TRBV10-2,CASRGLAGAYNEQFF,TGCGCCAGCCGTGGGCTAGCGGGAGCCTACAATGAGCAGTTCTTC
-,once,14,TRBJ1-2,TRBV7-8,CASSLAWVAYGYTF,TGTGCCAGCAGCTTAGCGTGGGTAGCCTATGGCTACACCTTC
-,-,14,TRBJ2-1,TRBV27,CASSPTRLVGEQFF,TGTGCCAGCAGCCCTACCCGGCTAGTGGGTGAGCAGTTCTTC
-,few,13,TRBJ2-5,TRBV2,CASSGENQETQYF,TGTGCCAGCAGTGGTGAAAACCAAGAGACCCAGTACTTC
-,-,13,TRBJ1-2,TRBV19,CASSRGSYYGYTF,TGTGCCAGTAGTAGGGGCAGCTACTATGGCTACACCTTC
-,-,15,TRBJ2-7,TRBV5-1,CASSLAGTPSYEQYF,TGCGCCAGCAGCTTGGCCGGGACCCCCTCCTACGAGCAGTACTTC
TRBD1,-,14,TRBJ1-5,TRBV5-1,CASSSGQGNQPQHF,TGCGCCAGCAGCTCGGGACAGGGCAATCAGCCCCAGCATTTT
-,-,14,TRBJ2-5,TRBV5-5,CASSRGNNQETQYF,TGTGCCAGCAGCAGAGGGAACAACCAAGAGACCCAGTACTTC
TRBD2,-,16,TRBJ2-1,TRBV5-1,CASSFLPSGSYNEQFF,TGCGCCAGCAGCTTCCTACCTAGCGGCTCCTACAATGAGCAGTTCTTC
-,-,12,TRBJ2-7,TRBV7-9,CASSLQGYEQYF,TGTGCCAGCAGCTTACAGGGCTACGAGCAGTACTTC